This entry features one T cell receptor beta chain sequence. Its cognate antigen has yet to be identified. No quality values exist for individual bases; no much larger clone is one base distant. Ficoll-Paque density gradient centrifugation was the method used to isolate PBMCs. The data were taken from a study of T-cell memory formation after mild COVID-19 (dated by TCRdb to the early 2020s). Regarding the research as a whole: Most TCR sequence clusters were specific to one of the two donors. T-cell clones expanding and contracting after mild COVID-19 in two donors were tracked by longitudinal TCRalpha and TCRbeta repertoire sequencing. The cohort comprised two young, previously healthy adult volunteers, one female and one male.

Sequencing relied on an Illumina NovaSeq 6000. TCRalpha and TCRbeta cDNA libraries were constructed by 5'RACE with constant-segment primers, with sample barcodes and unique molecular identifiers being introduced. RNA was extracted from every sample with Trizol reagent. Amplification of the libraries took two PCR steps, and the second step added a second sample barcode plus Illumina TruSeq adapters. Sequencing of libraries was performed on an Illumina NovaSeq with 2 x 150 bp paired-end reads. In the original analysis: With migec v1.2.7, reads were demultiplexed and then collapsed into UMI-guided consensus sequences. Using mixcr v2.1.11, UMI consensuses were aligned to TRA and TRB V and J templates and then assembled into clonotypes. A clonotype was counted as expanded or contracted only when both edgeR and NoisET called the clonotype significant, with the noise models trained on biological replicates. For edgeR calls, a false discovery rate-adjusted p below 0.01 and a log2 fold-change threshold of 1 were applied. PCA with hierarchical clustering of max-normalized trajectories of the 1000 most abundant clonotypes was used as exploratory dynamics analysis. Each responding clone was given a CD4 or CD8 phenotype based on the CD4+ and CD8+ repertoires, which had been sequenced separately. In TCRdb, the public reads were trimmed at Q25 with fastp and aligned with MiXCR, with productive beta chains retained. Rows are combined by CDR3 protein, so each entry shows the most common genes and DNA. None of the V and J calls come from the authors' own analysis; TCRdb made them. A total of more than 150,000 distinct CDR3 sequences appear in this sample, 20% to 25% of them only once. 20% to 25% of the sample belongs to the ten largest clones.

Overall study outcomes, separate from this receptor: Some responding clones were detected in pre-infection memory, which suggested that pre-existing cross-reactive memory T cells had joined the SARS-CoV-2 response. SARS-CoV-2 specificity was not confirmed for the second-wave clones peaking on day 37. Only a couple of mild cases were covered in the study, and larger cohorts including severe cases with pre-infection samples were considered necessary. Clones that contracted from day 15 to 85 showed balanced CD4/CD8 phenotypes, whereas a second wave of clones that expanded from day 15 to 37 leaned towards CD4+. Contracting CD4+ clones were located mainly in the CM and EM memory subsets, whereas CD8+ clones were found to be enriched in EMRA.

The CDR3 runs 13 residues from the cysteine to the phenylalanine. Only the CDR3 region is kept as DNA, spanning 39 bases read in frame from base 1. CDR1 is given as MGHRA and CDR2 as YSYEKL, both from the germline V gene. Cut back by 11 bases and 5 bases, the V and J ends lie 16 bases apart. Recombination connected TRBV4-1 to TRBJ1-5; TRBD1 is a weak D gene call, 6 bases matching. The clonotype was recovered from an adult woman who had mild COVID-19 (a few samples of this study predate the infection). The sample titles of this study are shuffled in the database, so cell type and time point are left out; the donor was told from shared clones. The sample comprised PBMCs or a T cell subset sorted from them (not recorded which). The CDR3 region: CASAIQGDQPQHF. The DNA is as follows: TGCGCCTCCGCTATACAGGGAGATCAGCCCCAGCATTTT.